The rows below give T cell receptor beta chains drawn from one sample of a study of T cells in pancreatic ductal adenocarcinoma. Measured with immunoSEQ multiplex PCR; TCRdb has only the in-frame clones, and not every one. Of approximately 97,000 clones listed, nearly 95% are singletons. Material for sequencing was PBMCs. The origin of the receptors is a human donor with pancreatic ductal adenocarcinoma. Each CDR3 is given with its conserved first and last residue. Fields, in order: clone size, D gene, V gene, J gene, CDR3 DNA, CDR3 protein. The D gene is left open where the match is weak. Only part of the rows carry a size: once, few, many, or a class if the clone is expanded.

>.|.|TRBV27|TRBJ2-5
TGTGCCAGCAGTTCCCTAGGACAGCAAGAGACCCAGTACTTC
CASSSLGQQETQYF
>.|TRBD2|TRBV6-1|TRBJ2-7
TGTGCCAGCAGATCTAGCGGGACCAGGTCCTACGAGCAGTACTTC
CASRSSGTRSYEQYF
>.|TRBD1|TRBV6-5|TRBJ2-2
TGTGCCAGCAAAAATCAGGGGGCCACCGGGGAGCTGTTTTTT
CASKNQGATGELFF
>.|.|TRBV10-1|TRBJ2-7
TGCGCCAGCAGTGGAGGGTACGAGCAGTACTTC
CASSGGYEQYF
>.|.|TRBV2|TRBJ1-1
TGTGCCAGCAGTGACCCAGGGAACACTGAAGCTTTCTTT
CASSDPGNTEAFF
>.|.|TRBV30|TRBJ2-7
TGTGCCTGGAGGGGGACGGGGGTCCCCTACGAGCAGTACTTC
CAWRGTGVPYEQYF
>.|TRBD1|TRBV18|TRBJ2-5
TGTGCCAGCTCACCCAACAGGGGTGAGACCCAGTACTTC
CASSPNRGETQYF
>once|TRBD2|TRBV7-9|TRBJ2-5
TGTGCCAGCAGCCCGAGGAGGCGGGAGGGCCTGGAGACCCAGTACTTC
CASSPRRREGLETQYF
>.|TRBD1|TRBV5-4|TRBJ2-2
TGTGCCAGCAGCTTTGAGACAGGGGGTGATGGCGGGGAGCTGTTTTTT
CASSFETGGDGGELFF
>.|.|TRBV30|TRBJ2-2
TGTGCCTGGACTTACAGGGGGGGTTCCGGGGAGCTGTTTTTT
CAWTYRGGSGELFF
>.|.|TRBV5-8|TRBJ2-2
TGTGCCAGCAGTTTAACAGGGTCCACCGGGGAGCTGTTTTTT
CASSLTGSTGELFF
>.|.|TRBV7-2|TRBJ2-2
TGTGCCAGCAGCTTAGGTCAGGAGCTGTTTTTT
CASSLGQELFF
>.|TRBD2|TRBV18|TRBJ2-1
TGTGCCAGCTCACCGGGACTAGGTAACAATGAGCAGTTCTTC
CASSPGLGNNEQFF
>.|TRBD2|TRBV11-3|TRBJ2-1
TGTGCCAGCAGCCTAGGACTAGCGGGAGAGAATGAGCAGTTCTTC
CASSLGLAGENEQFF
>once|.|TRBV10-3|TRBJ2-7
TGTGCCATCAGTCCCGGGACTGGATCCTACGAGCAGTACTTC
CAISPGTGSYEQYF
>once|.|TRBV20-1|TRBJ2-7
TGCAGTGCTGGACAAACCTACGAGCAGTACTTC
CSAGQTYEQYF
>.|.|TRBV30|TRBJ2-2
TGTGCCTGGAGTAAAATAGAACCCGGGGAGCTGTTTTTT
CAWSKIEPGELFF
>.|TRBD1|TRBV7-3|TRBJ2-5
TGTGCCAGCAGCTTAAACAGGGGAAGCGAGACCCAGTACTTC
CASSLNRGSETQYF
>.|TRBD2|TRBV2|TRBJ2-3
TGTGCCAGCAGTGTTTCTAGCGGGAGTACAGATACGCAGTATTTT
CASSVSSGSTDTQYF
>.|TRBD2|TRBV19|TRBJ2-3
TGTGCCAGTAGTACTACTAGCGGGATTTGGAGCACAGATACGCAGTATTTT
CASSTTSGIWSTDTQYF